These T cell receptor beta chains were read from a single sample in a study of T cell responses to AZD1222 COVID-19 vaccine. The repertoire was sequenced with immunoSEQ multiplex PCR; TCRdb's copy has only in-frame clones and lacks some. The sample lists tens of thousands of clones; 88% were seen once. The sequences come from peripheral blood, collected on day 0 of AZD1222 vaccination. The source is an adult in good health. Each CDR3 is given with its conserved first and last residue. D genes are given only for firm matches. For some rows the clone size is stated as once, few or many, or as a class when expanded; others skip it.

v_gene	d_gene	j_gene	abundance	CDR3nt	CDR3aa
TRBV18	.	TRBJ2-2	.	TGTGCCAGCTCGGTAACATCGAACACCGGGGAGCTGTTTTTT	CASSVTSNTGELFF
TRBV6-5	.	TRBJ1-1	.	TGTGCCAGCAGTCCCTACGGGGGCGGAACTGAAGCTTTCTTT	CASSPYGGGTEAFF
TRBV7-9	.	TRBJ1-2	.	TGTGCCAGCAGCTTAGAGAGGGGTGGCTATGGCTACACCTTC	CASSLERGGYGYTF
TRBV5-1	.	TRBJ2-1	.	TGCGCCAGCAGCGTGCACAATGAGCAGTTCTTC	CASSVHNEQFF
TRBV11-3	TRBD2	TRBJ2-6	.	TGTGCCAGCAGCTTAGATCCCCTAGCGGGAGCTGGGGCCAACGTCCTGACTTTC	CASSLDPLAGAGANVLTF
TRBV5-8	.	TRBJ1-5	.	TGTGCCAGCAGCCAAGGCAGGGATCAGCCCCAGCATTTT	CASSQGRDQPQHF
TRBV3-1/TRBV3-2	TRBD2	TRBJ2-7	.	TGTGCCAGCAGCCAAGGACTAGCGGCCTTAGGGGAGCAGTACTTC	CASSQGLAALGEQYF
TRBV5-1	.	TRBJ2-7	.	TGCGCCAGCAGCTTAAGTCCTACCTACGAGCAGTACTTC	CASSLSPTYEQYF
TRBV6-1	TRBD1	TRBJ1-5	.	TGTGCCAGCAGTGAATCTGAGAGGGGGCATGCTCGAAATCAGCCCCAGCATTTT	CASSESERGHARNQPQHF
TRBV30	.	TRBJ1-4	.	TGTGCCTGGAGGGCGGGAAGAGGGATTGAAAAACTGTTTTTT	CAWRAGRGIEKLFF
TRBV9	.	TRBJ1-1	once	TGTGCCAGCAGCGCCACGCCGCTACAAAGGGGTGACACTGAAGCTTTCTTT	CASSATPLQRGDTEAFF
TRBV21-1	.	TRBJ1-6	once	TGTGCCAGCAGCAAAGGCGCGGACCCACGGAATTCACCCCTCCACTTT	CASSKGADPRNSPLHF
TRBV15	TRBD2	TRBJ2-3	once	TGTGCCACCAGCAGAGCCCAGCGGGAGGGGTCAGATACGCAGTATTTT	CATSRAQREGSDTQYF
TRBV5-4	.	TRBJ1-3	.	TGTGCCAGCAGCTTGGAGTCTTTCTCTGGAAACACCATATATTTT	CASSLESFSGNTIYF
TRBV5-4	.	TRBJ1-1	few	TGTGCCAGCAGATCGGACGTGAACCTGAACACTGAAGCTTTCTTT	CASRSDVNLNTEAFF
TRBV25-1	TRBD1	TRBJ1-4	.	TGTGCCAGCAGTGACCAGGGGGCAAATGAAAAACTGTTTTTT	CASSDQGANEKLFF
TRBV30	.	TRBJ2-3	.	TGTGCCTGGGGACGTAGCACAGATACGCAGTATTTT	CAWGRSTDTQYF
TRBV13	TRBD2	TRBJ2-1	few	TGTGCCAGCAGTTTAGCGGGAGGTTATAATGAGCAGTTCTTC	CASSLAGGYNEQFF